One sample yielded the 14 T cell receptor beta chains listed below, sequenced in a study of sequential checkpoint blockade in melanoma. Sample treatment: randomized to nivolumab then ipilimumab (arm A) or the reverse (arm B). This table comes from immunoSEQ multiplex PCR, and its TCRdb copy is limited to in-frame clones, with some not included. The sample lists some 9,200 clones, 23% seen once, with around 10% in the top ten. The specimen was tumor tissue (inferred from file names), collected from a patient given nivolumab and ipilimumab in sequence. These receptor sequences come from a human donor with melanoma.

This clone was detected a few times. V and J are TRBV28 and TRBJ2-7; 7 bases map to TRBD2. The CDR3 runs 13 residues. Unmatched junction bases numbered 4, after V lost 7 bases and J lost 1 base. CDR1 and CDR2 (germline): MDHEN, SYDVKM. CDR3 loop: CASNYGGSYEQYF. The CDR3 bases are TGTGCCAGCAATTACGGGGGGTCCTACGAGCAGTACTTC.

This clone was found many times. The V call is TRBV11-3, the J call TRBJ1-1; D gene uncertain. Trimming removed 1 base at V and 1 base at J, with 7 bases between. From germline, CDR1 is SGHNT and CDR2 YENEEA. The CDR3 extends over 14 amino acids. The CDR3 DNA is TGTGCCAGCAGCTTAGGTCCAGGGAACACTGAAGCTTTCTTT. Translating it yields CASSLGPGNTEAFF.

The chain uses TRBV15 and TRBJ2-7; D is ambiguous. With 3 bases removed from V and 2 bases from J, the gap between germline ends came to 11 bases. CDR1 is LNHNV and CDR2 is YYDKDF in the germline V gene (reference sequence). This CDR3 has 14 amino acids. CDR3 sequence reads: CATSSVTSTYEQYF. The DNA for the CDR3 is TGTGCCACCAGCAGCGTCACCTCAACCTACGAGCAGTACTTC.

The chain couples TRBV29-1 to TRBJ1-1, with no clear D. Trimming took 3 bases from V and 4 from J, leaving 12 bases between them. This CDR3 spans 13 amino acids. The germline V gene has CDR1 SQVTM and CDR2 ANQGSEA. The CDR3 region has the DNA TGCAGCGTTGACTTGGGGAGTGGCACTGAAGCTTTCTTT. Amino acids: CSVDLGSGTEAFF.

This clone occurred a few times. The chain combines TRBV6-8 with TRBJ1-6, with D possibly being TRBD1 (5 bases). V was pared by 2 bases and J by 13 bases, with 9 bases between. CDR1 is MNHGY and CDR2 is SAAAGT in the germline V gene. The CDR3 contains 12 residues. The CDR3 here is CASSYGGRPLHF. CDR3 nucleotide sequence: TGTGCCAGCAGTTACGGGGGTAGGCCCCTCCACTTT.

CDR3 residues: CAISERPSSDGYTF. The CDR3 nucleotides are TGTGCCATCAGTGAGAGGCCGAGTTCGGATGGCTACACCTTC. The chain is built from TRBV10-3 and TRBJ1-2; no definite D call. The V and J ends lost 2 bases and 6 bases respectively, with 13 bases between them. The CDR3 has 14 amino acids. Germline V lookup: CDR1 ENHRY, CDR2 SYGVKD.

This clone was observed a handful of times. The chain has TRBV28 and TRBJ2-7, with TRBD2 identical over 7 bases. This CDR3 is 16 amino acids long. Trimming removed 10 bases from V and 4 bases from J; junction bases left unmatched: 19. From germline, CDR1 is MDHEN and CDR2 SYDVKM. CDR3 in amino acids: CATGTRGGRSNYEQYF. CDR3 DNA: TGTGCCACCGGGACTCGGGGCGGGAGAAGCAATTACGAGCAGTACTTC. The variable domain in full, completed from reference TRBV28 and TRBJ2-7, reads DVKVTQSSRYLVKRTGEKVFLECVQDMDHENMFWYRQDPGLGLRLIYFSYDVKMKEKGDIPEGYSVSREKKERFSLILESASTNQTSMYLCATGTRGGRSNYEQYFGPGTRLTVT.

This clone was recorded many times. For the CDR3, the DNA is TGCGCCAGCAGCTTCACCGACAGGGGGAACCTCAGGGATGAGCAGTTCTTC. This gives the protein CASSFTDRGNLRDEQFF. The chain has TRBV23-1 and TRBJ2-1; 9 positions match TRBD1. TRBV23-1 is identified as an open reading frame with a role that is uncertain. The CDR3 is 17 residues long. The trim removed 6 bases at V and 8 bases at J, leaving 17 bases unmatched.

This clone is labeled medium-sized (0.01 to 0.1%). This chain joins TRBV11-3 and TRBJ1-5; a weak D match, TRBD1 (5 bases). V lost 4 bases, J lost 2 bases, and 12 bases lay in between. The germline CDR1 and CDR2 sequences are SGHNT and YENEEA. CDR3 length: 15 residues. DNA of the CDR3: TGTGCCAGCAGCTCCCGGGGGGGTGGCAATCAGCCCCAGCATTTT. Translating it yields CASSSRGGGNQPQHF.

This clone has just a few counts. The chain combines TRBV5-1 with TRBJ1-1; 10 bases are shared with TRBD1. Trimming cost V 2 bases and J 6 bases; bases outside gene matches: 4. CDR1 is SGHRS and CDR2 is YFSETQ in the germline V gene. The CDR3 sequence is 14 residues long. The CDR3 region has the DNA TGCGCCAGCAGCTTAACCGGGACAGGGGCTGAAGCTTTCTTT. This encodes CASSLTGTGAEAFF.

The V call is TRBV6-8, the J call TRBJ1-2; TRBD1 matches 12 bases. The CDR3 spans 16 residues. V dropped 5 bases and J dropped 5; count of bases not matched to a gene: 9. CDR1 is MNHGY, CDR2 SAAAGT, per germline. The CDR3, as DNA: TGTGCCAGCAGTACCGGGACAGGGGGCCTAGGGTATGGCTACACCTTC. This codes for CASSTGTGGLGYGYTF.

This clone was seen more than once but under ten times. The chain uses TRBV28 and TRBJ2-2; perhaps TRBD1 as D (6 bases). The V gene's germline CDR1 is MDHEN and CDR2 SYDVKM. There are 14 residues in the CDR3. V dropped 5 bases and J dropped 0 bases, with 7 bases sitting between them. The CDR3 reads CASSRGSNTGELFF. CDR3 sequence (DNA): TGTGCCAGCAGTAGGGGGTCGAACACCGGGGAGCTGTTTTTT.

This clone was counted a few times. The CDR3 reads CASSRDRGYGYTF. For the CDR3, the DNA is TGTGCCAGCAGTCGGGACAGGGGGTATGGCTACACCTTC. The chain couples TRBV6-8 to TRBJ1-2; 11 bases are a match to TRBD1. The V gene end was trimmed by 5 bases and the J gene end by 5 bases; junction bases not matched to a gene: 1. The germline V gene encodes CDR1 MNHGY and CDR2 SAAAGT. The CDR3 loop spans 13 amino acids.

This chain joins TRBV19 and TRBJ2-1; D is ambiguous. The CDR3 is made up of 13 amino acids. Between the trimmed V and J ends, which lost 5 bases and 4 bases, there was a span of 9 bases. Germline V gene data show CDR1 as LNHDA and CDR2 as SQIVND (reference sequence). The CDR3 nucleotides are TGTGCCAGTAGTTACCGGGTTTACAATGAGCAGTTCTTC. Encoded protein: CASSYRVYNEQFF.